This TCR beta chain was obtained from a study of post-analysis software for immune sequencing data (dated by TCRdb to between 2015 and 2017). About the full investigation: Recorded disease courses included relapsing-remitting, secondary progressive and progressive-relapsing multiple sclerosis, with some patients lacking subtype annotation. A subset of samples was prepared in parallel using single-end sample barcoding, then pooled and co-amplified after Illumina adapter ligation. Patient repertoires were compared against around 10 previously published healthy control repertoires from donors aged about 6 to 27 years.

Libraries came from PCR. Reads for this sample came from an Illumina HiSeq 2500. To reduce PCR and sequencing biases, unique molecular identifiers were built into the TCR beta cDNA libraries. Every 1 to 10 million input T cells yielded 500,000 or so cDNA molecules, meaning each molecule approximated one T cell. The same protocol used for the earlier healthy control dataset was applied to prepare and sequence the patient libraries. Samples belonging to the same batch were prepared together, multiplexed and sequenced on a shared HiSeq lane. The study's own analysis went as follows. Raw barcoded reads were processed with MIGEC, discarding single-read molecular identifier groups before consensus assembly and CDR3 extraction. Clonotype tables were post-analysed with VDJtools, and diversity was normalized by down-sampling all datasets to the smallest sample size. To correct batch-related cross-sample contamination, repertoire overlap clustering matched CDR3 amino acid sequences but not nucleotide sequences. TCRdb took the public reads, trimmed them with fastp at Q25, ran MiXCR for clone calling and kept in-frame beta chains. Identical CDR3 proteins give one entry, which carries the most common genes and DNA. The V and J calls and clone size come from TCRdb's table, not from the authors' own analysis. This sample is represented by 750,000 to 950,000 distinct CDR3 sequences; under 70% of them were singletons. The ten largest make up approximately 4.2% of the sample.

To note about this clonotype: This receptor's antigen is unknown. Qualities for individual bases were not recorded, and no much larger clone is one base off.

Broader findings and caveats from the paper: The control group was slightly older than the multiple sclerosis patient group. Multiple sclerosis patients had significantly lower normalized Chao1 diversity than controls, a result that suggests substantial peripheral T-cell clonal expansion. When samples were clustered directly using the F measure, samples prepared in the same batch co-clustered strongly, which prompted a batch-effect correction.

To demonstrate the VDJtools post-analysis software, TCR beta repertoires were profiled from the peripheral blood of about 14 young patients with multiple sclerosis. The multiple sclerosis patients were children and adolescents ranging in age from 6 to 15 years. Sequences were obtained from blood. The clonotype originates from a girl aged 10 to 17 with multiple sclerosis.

Here is the DNA: TGCGCCAGCAGCTTGGACGGGATCATCTACGAGCAGTACTTC. It translates to CASSLDGIIYEQYF. The chain uses TRBV5-1 and TRBJ2-4, with a weak D call of TRBD2 (5 bases match). The J call may be wrong; the DNA end is better matched by TRBJ2-7. The germline V gene supplies CDR1 SGHRS and CDR2 YFSETQ. The CDR3 goes from the cysteine to the phenylalanine over 14 residues. Only the CDR3 portion is preserved as DNA: 42 bases, with reading frame beginning at the first base.